This TCR beta chain originates from a study of blood T cell repertoires in COVID-19. TCRdb's table, derived via immunoSEQ multiplex PCR, lists solely in-frame clones and lacks some. The sample records roughly 74,000 clones, roughly 90% being singletons. V was pared by 3 bases and J by 7 bases, with 13 bases between. CDR3 size: 13 residues. CDR1 is DFQATT and CDR2 is SNEGSKA in the germline V gene (reference sequence). Sequences were obtained from PBMCs or T cells enriched from blood (not recorded which). The J gene is TRBJ2-1, the V gene TRBV20-1; D possibly corresponds to TRBD2 (5 bases). The TCR sequence derives from a woman between 50 and 59 years old with acute COVID-19. The CDR3 bases are TGCAGTGCTAGTCCTCAGAGGGAAAATGAGCAGTTCTTC. Translation gives CSASPQRENEQFF.